Given below is one TCR beta chain in context. These data are taken from a study of cytomegalovirus exposure and HLA in healthy donors. Study as a whole: There were around 100 million unique TCR beta sequences, drawn from about 179 million T cells, in an earlier analysis.

Germline values: CDR1 GTSNPN, CDR2 SVGIG (reference sequence). The CDR3 consists of 21 residues. V lost 0 bases and J lost 5, with 35 bases in between. Amplification used 60 Vbeta primers and 13 Jbeta primers. The data were produced by immunoSEQ multiplex PCR, yet TCRdb's version contains in-frame clones alone and is incomplete. Of about 84,000 clones listed, around four fifths are singletons. The clonotype was recovered from a male donor in good health and CMV-seropositive. The chain employs TRBV30 and TRBJ2-7; no clear D. Sequencing was carried out using PBMCs. CDR3 region: CAWSVFLRSKSPQQSGDEQYF. DNA of the CDR3: TGTGCCTGGAGTGTCTTTTTGAGATCGAAATCGCCGCAACAGTCCGGCGACGAGCAGTACTTC.